Below are 28 T cell receptor beta chains sequenced from a single sample in a study of human T cells and chemical hapten exposure. MiXCR was run by TCRdb on the RACE reads, yielding one entry per CDR3 protein. Seen here are some 180,000 distinct CDR3 sequences, about 20% observed once, and the top ten hold 6.7%. Time point given: patch test 1, 2 weeks after DPC sensitization. Treatment of the sample: therapeutic diphenylcyclopropenone sensitization with weekly scalp DPC. Sample: whole blood, taken in connection with sensitization to the hapten diphenylcyclopropenone (DPC). The receptors were sampled from a woman aged 45 to 65 with alopecia areata. Some clones in this sample may be carry-over from other donors' samples.

The chain has TRBV5-1 and TRBJ2-1; D perhaps matches TRBD1 (6 bases). The germline V gene encodes CDR1 SGHRS and CDR2 YFSETQ. This CDR3 is 15 amino acids long. Trimming removed 0 bases from V and 4 bases from J, with 11 bases in between. CDR3 sequence: CASSLDGTQYNEQFF. Written as DNA, the CDR3 is TGCGCCAGCAGCTTGGATGGGACACAATACAATGAGCAGTTCTTC.

The rearrangement links TRBV5-1 to TRBJ2-7; TRBD2 matches 9 bases. The J segment lost 4 bases and the V segment lost 1 base, leaving 3 bases of the junction unmatched. Germline CDR1 is SGHRS and CDR2 is YFSETQ. This CDR3 spans 14 amino acids. The CDR3 coding sequence is TGCGCCAGCAGCTTGCCGGCGGGAGGGTACGAGCAGTACTTC. Its protein product is CASSLPAGGYEQYF.

The CDR3 DNA reads TGTGCCAGCAGCCCAAGGGTAAACACCATATATTTT. Its protein is CASSPRVNTIYF. The chain combines TRBV12-3 or TRBV12-4 with TRBJ1-3; the D is unclear. The germline V and J ends were trimmed by 6 bases and 6 bases, with 9 bases remaining between them. This CDR3 region has 12 residues.

This chain uses TRBV29-1 with TRBJ2-7, with D possibly called TRBD1 or TRBD2 (6 bases each). The CDR3 contains 14 residues. Per germline, CDR1 SQVTM and CDR2 ANQGSEA. Trimming took off 7 bases at V and 5 bases at J, with 21 bases between the two ends. The CDR3 coding sequence is TGCAGCGCAACACGGGGGCGGGACCCTGACGAGCAGTACTTC. This sequence encodes CSATRGRDPDEQYF.

The chain has TRBV7-9 and TRBJ1-1, with TRBD1 matching over 11 bases. Germline V CDR1 and CDR2: SEHNR, FQNEAQ (reference sequence). The CDR3 sequence is 15 residues long. The ends lost 3 bases at V and 4 bases at J; junction bases unmatched: 4. CDR3 sequence reads: CASSFWTGGITEAFF. DNA for the CDR3: TGTGCCAGCAGCTTTTGGACAGGGGGCATCACTGAAGCTTTCTTT.

This clonotype was seen many times. The DNA for the CDR3 is TGTGCCAGCAGTGACTCGACTAGCGGGAGCAATGAGCAGTTCTTC. Translated, it gives CASSDSTSGSNEQFF. The chain couples TRBV6-4 to TRBJ2-1; 12 nucleotides match TRBD2. Germline assignment: CDR1 MRHNA and CDR2 SNTAGT. The CDR3 is made up of 15 amino acids. J gave up 6 bases and V 0 bases, and 0 bases lay outside the gene matches.

This clonotype came up a few times. The CDR3 spells CSARAGVGANVLTF. CDR3 bases: TGCAGTGCTAGAGCAGGGGTTGGGGCCAACGTCCTGACTTTC. V is TRBV20-1 and J is TRBJ2-6; D perhaps matches TRBD1 (6 bases). Germline lookup yields CDR1 DFQATT and CDR2 SNEGSKA (reference sequence). The germline V and J ends were trimmed by 1 base and 3 bases, with 7 bases remaining between them. This CDR3 is built from 14 residues.

V and J are TRBV6-2 or TRBV6-3 and TRBJ2-7, with 12 bases lining up with TRBD2. V lost 7 bases to trimming and J lost 1 base; unmatched junction nucleotides: 5. The germline CDR1 and CDR2 sequences are MNHEY and SVGEGT. This CDR3 is built from 15 residues. The CDR3 here is CASTKGLAGSYEQYF. The CDR3 nucleotides read TGTGCCAGCACCAAGGGACTAGCGGGTTCCTACGAGCAGTACTTC.

This clonotype was observed a few times. This rearrangement joins TRBV6-1 to TRBJ1-1; D gene unclear. Looked up from germline, CDR1 is MNHNS and CDR2 is SASEGT. Trimming left V 1 base short and J 6 bases short, with 12 bases between. The CDR3 is 14 residues long. CDR3 loop: CASSEEGRYAEAFF. CDR3 bases: TGTGCCAGCAGTGAAGAGGGCAGGTACGCTGAAGCTTTCTTT.

The rearrangement links TRBV20-1 to TRBJ1-2; D is perhaps TRBD1 (5 bases). V lost 4 bases, J lost 0 bases, and 18 bases lay in between. The length of the CDR3 is 16 residues. CDR1 and CDR2 (germline): DFQATT, SNEGSKA (reference sequence). The CDR3 sequence is CSATTPGREANYGYTF. In DNA, the CDR3 is TGCAGTGCTACTACCCCCGGCAGGGAGGCTAACTATGGCTACACCTTC.

This clonotype was observed a few times. The J gene is TRBJ2-3, the V gene TRBV29-1; 7 bases match TRBD2. Germline V CDR1 and CDR2: SQVTM, ANQGSEA. Unmatched junction bases numbered 8, after V lost 8 bases and J lost 3 bases. This CDR3 has 13 amino acids. The CDR3 reads CSSRFGGTDTQYF. CDR3 coding DNA: TGCAGCTCCCGGTTCGGGGGGACAGATACGCAGTATTTT.

The chain joins TRBV4-2 to TRBJ2-1; TRBD2 agrees at 13 bases. There are 16 residues in the CDR3. Looked up from germline, CDR1 is LGHNA and CDR2 is YNFKEQ. V gave up 7 bases and J gave up 2 bases; unmatched junction bases: 5. The CDR3 DNA reads TGTGCCAGCAACCGAGGGACTAGCGGGGCCTACAATGAGCAGTTCTTC. It codes for CASNRGTSGAYNEQFF.

The chain links TRBV5-1 to TRBJ1-2; D is possibly TRBD1 (6 bases). V was trimmed by 0 bases and J by 0 bases, leaving 12 bases between them. Germline CDR1 reads SGHRS; CDR2 reads YFSETQ. CDR3 length: 16 residues. The CDR3 nucleotides read TGCGCCAGCAGCTTGGGCGCCAGGGGTACTAACTATGGCTACACCTTC. Translating it yields CASSLGARGTNYGYTF.

In its sample, this clonotype was seen a few times. The chain is built from TRBV4-2 and TRBJ2-3; D not resolved. From germline, CDR1 is LGHNA and CDR2 YNFKEQ. The CDR3 length is 17 residues. V was clipped by 0 bases and J by 4 bases, with 17 bases between them. The CDR3, as DNA: TGTGCCAGCAGCCAAGAGGCTGTAGTATCGCTGGCAGATACGCAGTATTTT. This sequence encodes CASSQEAVVSLADTQYF.

J is TRBJ2-7 and V is TRBV7-2; D is perhaps TRBD2 (6 bases). Between the trimmed V and J ends, which lost 3 bases and 4 bases, there was a span of 13 bases. Germline lookup yields CDR1 SGHTA and CDR2 FQGNSA. This CDR3 is 14 amino acids long. The CDR3 nucleotides are TGTGCCAGCAGCTTCGGGACTTTAATGTACGAGCAGTACTTC. Protein product: CASSFGTLMYEQYF.

This clonotype has at least ten counts. CDR3 sequence (DNA): TGCAGTGCTAGTTATCCTGAGGGCCCTACTAACTATGGCTACACCTTC. Translating it yields CSASYPEGPTNYGYTF. V and J are TRBV20-1 and TRBJ1-2; D ambiguous. Per germline, CDR1 DFQATT and CDR2 SNEGSKA (reference sequence). V lost 3 bases to trimming and J lost 0 bases, with 17 bases between them. The CDR3 is 16 residues long.

This clonotype was seen only a few times. V gene TRBV21-1 combines with J gene TRBJ1-5; the tabulated D call, TRBD1, remains unverified against the DNA. TRBV21-1 is annotated as a pseudogene. The length of the CDR3 is 15 residues. CDR3 loop: CASTPGGEGNQPQHF. CDR3 nucleotide sequence: TGTGCCAGCACCCCCGGCGGCGAAGGAAATCAGCCCCAGCATTTT.

The chain couples TRBV11-2 to TRBJ2-7; TRBD2 matches 11 bases. V lost 7 bases and J lost 3; bases outside the gene matches: 5. The CDR3 has 14 amino acids. Germline V lookup: CDR1 SGHAT, CDR2 FQNNGV. This chain's CDR3 is CASNPGLAVYEQYF. CDR3 nucleotide sequence: TGTGCCAGCAATCCGGGACTAGCGGTCTACGAGCAGTACTTC. Complete variable domain (other parts from reference TRBV11-2 and TRBJ2-7): EAGVAQSPRYKIIEKRQSVAFWCNPISGHATLYWYQQILGQGPKLLIQFQNNGVVDDSQLPKDRFSAERLKGVDSTLKIQPAKLEDSAVYLCASNPGLAVYEQYFGPGTRLTVT.

The V gene is TRBV5-1, the J gene TRBJ2-1, with 10 bases lining up with TRBD2. The CDR3 runs to 16 residues. Germline CDR1 reads SGHRS; CDR2 reads YFSETQ. Unmatched junction bases numbered 10, after V lost 4 bases and J lost 6 bases. CDR3 amino acids: CASSPLTSGSSNEQFF. CDR3 DNA: TGCGCCAGCAGCCCATTGACTAGCGGGTCGTCCAATGAGCAGTTCTTC.

This clonotype was detected a few times. The V gene is TRBV20-1, the J gene TRBJ1-6, with D possibly TRBD1 on 6 matching bases. Trimming removed 3 bases at V and 10 bases at J, with 13 bases between. Germline assignment: CDR1 DFQATT and CDR2 SNEGSKA (reference sequence). This CDR3 has 13 residues. The DNA for the CDR3 is TGCAGTGCTAGGGACAGATTTGAATCACCCCTCCACTTT. This codes for CSARDRFESPLHF.

The rearrangement joins TRBV7-9 to TRBJ2-3; 8 nucleotides match TRBD2. V lost 5 bases to trimming and J lost 8 bases; unmatched junction nucleotides: 15. CDR3 length: 16 residues. Germline CDR1 and CDR2: SEHNR and FQNEAQ (reference sequence). CDR3 in amino acids: CASSPAGVTLSGTQYF. The CDR3 DNA is TGTGCCAGCAGCCCAGCGGGAGTCACCCTTTCCGGTACGCAGTATTTT.

This clonotype has only a few counts. This chain links TRBV20-1 with TRBJ2-3, with TRBD2 matching 7 bases. V lost 2 bases and J lost 4; bases outside the gene matches: 3. CDR3 size: 13 residues. CDR1 is DFQATT, CDR2 SNEGSKA, per germline (reference sequence). DNA for the CDR3: TGCAGTGCTAGAAAAGCGGGACCAGATACGCAGTATTTT. It is translated as CSARKAGPDTQYF.

This clonotype was seen a handful of times. CDR3 DNA sequence: TGTGCCAGCAGCTGGACAGGGGGCGGCGAGCAGTTCTTC. Translating gives CASSWTGGGEQFF. V and J are TRBV5-5 and TRBJ2-1; TRBD1 agrees at 11 bases. CDR1 and CDR2 from the germline V gene are SGHKS and YYEKEE (reference sequence). V lost 3 bases and J lost 10; bases outside the gene matches: 3. The CDR3 totals 13 residues.

This chain connects TRBV20-1 to TRBJ2-7, with TRBD2 identical over 10 bases. The length of the CDR3 is 17 residues. V dropped 4 bases and J dropped 4; count of bases not matched to a gene: 16. Germline V lookup: CDR1 DFQATT, CDR2 SNEGSKA (reference sequence). The CDR3 DNA sequence: TGCAGTGCTACTCTAGCGGGAGCAGGGATATCGATGTACGAGCAGTACTTC. Its protein is CSATLAGAGISMYEQYF.

The CDR3 protein is CASSLGEQGYGYTF. DNA of the CDR3: TGTGCCAGCAGCTTAGGGGAGCAGGGGTATGGCTACACCTTC. The V gene is TRBV11-2, the J gene TRBJ1-2, with TRBD1 as a possible D gene (6 bases). V was clipped by 1 base and J by 5 bases, with 11 bases between them. Germline V gives CDR1 SGHAT, CDR2 FQNNGV. The CDR3 spans 14 residues.

This chain uses TRBV29-1 with TRBJ1-2, with 8 positions matching TRBD1. The CDR3 sequence is 14 residues long. V was clipped by 6 bases and J by 3 bases; unmatched bases: 9. CDR1 and CDR2 (germline): SQVTM, ANQGSEA. The CDR3 spells CSVETGTGDYGYTF. The CDR3 DNA follows: TGCAGCGTAGAGACCGGGACAGGAGACTATGGCTACACCTTC.

The chain recombines TRBV12-3 or TRBV12-4 with TRBJ1-2, with D unclear. CDR3 length: 14 amino acids. V lost 7 bases and J lost 1, with 13 bases in between. In DNA form, the CDR3 reads TGTGCCAGCACCTCGAGCCCGGGTAACTATGGCTACACCTTC. The encoded protein is CASTSSPGNYGYTF.

The V gene is TRBV21-1, the J gene TRBJ2-7; TRBD1 reflects the table's D call only, with no check against the DNA. TRBV21-1 constitutes a pseudogene. This CDR3 comprises 14 residues. The chain's CDR3 is CASSKGTATYEQYF. As DNA, the CDR3 is TGTGCCAGCAGCAAAGGGACAGCCACGTACGAGCAGTACTTC.